The 19 T cell receptor beta chains in this list originate from one sample, sequenced in a study of T cells in Graves' hyperthyroidism and ophthalmopathy. Researchers amplified the TCR beta CDR3 regions from RNA transcripts. RT-PCR in the first round (using the HTBI primer set) targeted the TCR CDR3. TCRdb analysed the multiplex PCR reads with MiXCR anew, one entry per CDR3 protein. The table has roughly 330,000 distinct CDR3 sequences, roughly 15% seen once. Sequenced input: blood. These receptors all stem from a man aged 25-45 years with Graves' hyperthyroidism.

V and J are TRBV5-1 and TRBJ1-1; D possibly corresponds to TRBD1 (5 bases). In germline, CDR1 is SGHRS, CDR2 YFSETQ. V was clipped by 2 bases and J by 8 bases, with 7 bases between them. CDR3 size: 11 residues. The CDR3 is CASSFSGEAFF. DNA for the CDR3: TGCGCCAGCAGCTTTTCAGGGGAAGCTTTCTTT.

This clonotype was detected a few times. The chain joins TRBV5-6 to TRBJ1-1; D is unresolved. CDR1 is SGHDT, CDR2 YYEEEE, per germline. Deletions cut 4 bases from V and 4 bases from J, with 11 bases between. The CDR3 length is 13 residues. In DNA form, the CDR3 reads TGTGCCAGCAGCCGGACCTTGAGCACTGAAGCTTTCTTT. Encoded protein: CASSRTLSTEAFF.

This clonotype was detected ten times or more. The rearrangement links TRBV28 to TRBJ2-7; D unresolved. Trimming shortened V by 1 base and J by 4 bases, and 14 bases separated the two germline ends. The CDR3 has 15 residues. Germline loops: CDR1 MDHEN, CDR2 SYDVKM. The CDR3 here is CASSLSPGSEYEQYF. CDR3 in DNA: TGTGCCAGCAGTTTATCCCCCGGATCCGAGTACGAGCAGTACTTC.

The gene calls are TRBV28 and TRBJ1-2; a possible D gene is TRBD1 (6 bases). The CDR3 runs 15 residues. The V and J ends lost 5 bases and 3 bases respectively, with 16 bases between them. Germline CDR1 MDHEN, CDR2 SYDVKM. The CDR3 protein is CASSPSLDRHYGYTF. The CDR3 nucleotides read TGTGCCAGCAGTCCAAGCCTTGACAGGCACTATGGCTACACCTTC.

This clonotype was found many times. Here the CDR3 DNA reads TGTGCCAGCAGCTTAGCTAGCGGGAGTGACGAGCAGTACTTC. Its protein is CASSLASGSDEQYF. The chain combines TRBV11-2 with TRBJ2-7, with 10 nucleotides matching TRBD2. This CDR3 is built from 14 residues. Trimming removed 1 base from V and 5 bases from J; junction bases left unmatched: 2. CDR1 is SGHAT, CDR2 FQNNGV, per germline.

This clonotype was observed at least ten times. This chain connects TRBV24-1 to TRBJ2-1; D unclear. The germline CDR1 and CDR2 sequences are KGHDR and SFDVKD. The V end lost 4 bases, the J end lost 4 bases, and 4 bases lay between the germline ends. There are 12 residues in the CDR3. The CDR3 DNA is TGTGCCACCAGTGAGGGGTACAATGAGCAGTTCTTC. It translates to CATSEGYNEQFF.

CDR3 protein: CASSYAGGVQYNEQFF. The DNA for the CDR3 is TGTGCCAGCAGCTACGCGGGGGGCGTTCAGTACAATGAGCAGTTCTTC. The V call is TRBV7-3, the J call TRBJ2-1; 8 nucleotides align to TRBD2. The CDR3 is 16 amino acids. Germline CDR1 and CDR2: SGHTA and FQGTGA. The junction had 9 bases not matched to a gene; V was cut back by 4 bases and J by 4 bases.

This clonotype showed up just a few times. The chain links TRBV20-1 to TRBJ2-1, with a weak D call TRBD2 (5 bases). V lost 6 bases, J lost 8 bases, and 23 bases lay in between. CDR3 length: 15 amino acids. Germline CDR1 reads DFQATT; CDR2 reads SNEGSKA (reference sequence). The CDR3 region is CSATTALEADDEQFF. For the CDR3, the DNA is TGCAGTGCCACTACCGCACTAGAGGCCGATGATGAGCAGTTCTTC.

This clonotype showed up many times. J is TRBJ2-2 and V is TRBV3-1, with a weak D call TRBD2 (5 bases). V was pared by 4 bases and J by 7 bases, with 19 bases between. The germline gives CDR1 LGHDT, CDR2 YNNKEL (reference sequence). CDR3 length: 16 amino acids. The CDR3 DNA reads TGTGCCAGCAGCCTTAACGCGGGTGGAGGTAGCGGGGAGCTGTTTTTT. Its protein is CASSLNAGGGSGELFF.

This clonotype was recorded many times. The rearrangement links TRBV3-1 to TRBJ1-6; tentatively, D is TRBD1 (5 bases). CDR3 size: 14 residues. In germline, CDR1 is LGHDT, CDR2 YNNKEL (reference sequence). Trimming stripped 2 bases from V and 8 bases from J, with 10 bases between. CDR3 loop: CASSQPGRDSPLHF. CDR3 nucleotides: TGTGCCAGCAGCCAACCGGGGCGGGATTCACCCCTCCACTTT.

Regarding this clonotype: It may be a read error: a sequence one base away is much more abundant. The rearrangement joins TRBV18 to TRBJ2-3; 10 bases map to TRBD2. Germline CDR1 and CDR2: KGHSH and LQKENI. Unmatched junction bases numbered 15, after V lost 4 bases and J lost 2 bases. There are 19 residues in the CDR3. The CDR3 DNA sequence: TGTGCCAGCTCACTCCAGTCCCTAGCGGGAGAAGAGGCCACAGATACGCAGTATTTT. Encoded protein: CASSLQSLAGEEATDTQYF.

This clonotype showed up many times. The chain employs TRBV18 and TRBJ1-1; D is unresolved. The V and J ends lost 3 bases and 5 bases respectively, with 13 bases between them. CDR3 length equals 14 residues. The germline V gene encodes CDR1 KGHSH and CDR2 LQKENI. CDR3 region: CASSPPPTGTEAFF. The CDR3, as DNA: TGTGCCAGCTCACCCCCTCCGACCGGGACTGAAGCTTTCTTT.

The sample holds many counts of this clonotype. The rearrangement joins TRBV7-2 to TRBJ2-1; 7 bases map to TRBD1. The ends lost 3 bases at V and 7 bases at J; junction bases unmatched: 6. Germline CDR1 is SGHTA and CDR2 is FQGNSA. This CDR3 comprises 14 residues. The CDR3: CASSFIGGRNEQFF. CDR3 DNA: TGTGCCAGCAGCTTTATAGGGGGCAGGAATGAGCAGTTCTTC.

The chain joins TRBV19 to TRBJ2-1; D is tentatively TRBD1 or TRBD2 (5 bases each). CDR1 and CDR2 (germline): LNHDA, SQIVND (reference sequence). V shed 6 bases and J shed 5 bases, with 14 bases lying between them. The CDR3 runs to 14 residues. The CDR3: CASSPPRGHNEQFF. The CDR3 DNA sequence: TGTGCCAGTAGCCCCCCGAGGGGCCACAATGAGCAGTTCTTC.

Many counts were recorded for this clonotype. The rearrangement links TRBV28 to TRBJ2-7; no definite D call. V dropped 7 bases and J dropped 0 bases, with 13 bases sitting between them. The CDR3 has 14 amino acids. Germline CDR1 and CDR2: MDHEN and SYDVKM. This CDR3 reads CASTSANPSYEQYF. In DNA form, the CDR3 reads TGTGCCAGCACCTCGGCTAACCCCTCCTACGAGCAGTACTTC.

The rearrangement uses TRBV29-1 and TRBJ1-6; 9 bases align to TRBD1. Germline CDR1 and CDR2: SQVTM and ANQGSEA. Trimming removed 2 bases from V and 7 bases from J; junction bases left unmatched: 6. The CDR3 length is 15 residues. As DNA, the CDR3 is TGCAGCGTTGAAAAGGGACAGGGTGGGAATTCACCCCTCCACTTT. Amino acid sequence: CSVEKGQGGNSPLHF.

This clonotype was found a few times. The chain is built from TRBV5-1 and TRBJ2-7; tentatively, D is TRBD1 or TRBD2 (5 bases each). The length of the CDR3 is 13 residues. V was clipped by 4 bases and J by 3 bases, with 11 bases between them. The germline gives CDR1 SGHRS, CDR2 YFSETQ. The DNA for the CDR3 is TGCGCCAGCAGCCAGGGACGGAACTACGAGCAGTACTTC. Amino acid sequence: CASSQGRNYEQYF.

This clonotype appeared many times. DNA of the CDR3: TGCGCCAGCAGCTTCGGGTTTGGGGACACTGAAGCTTTCTTT. It encodes CASSFGFGDTEAFF. The gene calls are TRBV5-1 and TRBJ1-1; D uncertain. V was clipped by 2 bases and J by 3 bases, with 11 bases between them. CDR1 is SGHRS and CDR2 is YFSETQ in the germline V gene. This CDR3 has 14 residues.

At least ten counts were recorded for this clonotype. The V and J genes are TRBV15 and TRBJ2-7; perhaps D is TRBD1 or TRBD2 (5 bases each). The CDR3 extends over 18 amino acids. CDR1 and CDR2 (germline): LNHNV, YYDKDF (reference sequence). V was pared by 1 base and J by 6 bases, with 25 bases between. This chain's CDR3 is CATSRGSNTGTGSREQYF. As DNA, the CDR3 is TGTGCCACCAGCAGAGGTTCGAATACCGGGACCGGGTCTCGCGAGCAGTACTTC.